The clone carrying this T cell receptor beta chain has only a few counts. Antigen specificity is unknown. Using a J-beta primer mix together with a sample-barcoded 5' primer, a second PCR was run for about 6 to 11 cycles. There were at least 3 million CDR3-containing paired-end reads obtained from each sample. TCRdb redid the calling of the 5' RACE reads with MiXCR, one entry per CDR3 protein. The data show about 810,000 distinct CDR3 sequences, with 30% to 45% seen just once and 10% to 15% held by the top ten. These data originate in a study of blood T cells in healthy people across ages. Germline lookup yields CDR1 SQVTM and CDR2 ANQGSEA. This CDR3 is built from 14 residues. Trimming shortened V by 4 bases and J by 6 bases, and 15 bases separated the two germline ends. Study findings and constraints: The study regarded diversity estimates from one million T cells as underestimates.

Input material: blood. The chain carries TRBV29-1 and TRBJ2-2; possible D gene TRBD1, 8 bases. This receptor was obtained from a man between 18 and 35 years old in good health. CDR3 sequence (DNA): TGCAGCGTTGTTGCACAGGGGGGGGCCGGGGAGCTGTTTTTT. Residues: CSVVAQGGAGELFF.